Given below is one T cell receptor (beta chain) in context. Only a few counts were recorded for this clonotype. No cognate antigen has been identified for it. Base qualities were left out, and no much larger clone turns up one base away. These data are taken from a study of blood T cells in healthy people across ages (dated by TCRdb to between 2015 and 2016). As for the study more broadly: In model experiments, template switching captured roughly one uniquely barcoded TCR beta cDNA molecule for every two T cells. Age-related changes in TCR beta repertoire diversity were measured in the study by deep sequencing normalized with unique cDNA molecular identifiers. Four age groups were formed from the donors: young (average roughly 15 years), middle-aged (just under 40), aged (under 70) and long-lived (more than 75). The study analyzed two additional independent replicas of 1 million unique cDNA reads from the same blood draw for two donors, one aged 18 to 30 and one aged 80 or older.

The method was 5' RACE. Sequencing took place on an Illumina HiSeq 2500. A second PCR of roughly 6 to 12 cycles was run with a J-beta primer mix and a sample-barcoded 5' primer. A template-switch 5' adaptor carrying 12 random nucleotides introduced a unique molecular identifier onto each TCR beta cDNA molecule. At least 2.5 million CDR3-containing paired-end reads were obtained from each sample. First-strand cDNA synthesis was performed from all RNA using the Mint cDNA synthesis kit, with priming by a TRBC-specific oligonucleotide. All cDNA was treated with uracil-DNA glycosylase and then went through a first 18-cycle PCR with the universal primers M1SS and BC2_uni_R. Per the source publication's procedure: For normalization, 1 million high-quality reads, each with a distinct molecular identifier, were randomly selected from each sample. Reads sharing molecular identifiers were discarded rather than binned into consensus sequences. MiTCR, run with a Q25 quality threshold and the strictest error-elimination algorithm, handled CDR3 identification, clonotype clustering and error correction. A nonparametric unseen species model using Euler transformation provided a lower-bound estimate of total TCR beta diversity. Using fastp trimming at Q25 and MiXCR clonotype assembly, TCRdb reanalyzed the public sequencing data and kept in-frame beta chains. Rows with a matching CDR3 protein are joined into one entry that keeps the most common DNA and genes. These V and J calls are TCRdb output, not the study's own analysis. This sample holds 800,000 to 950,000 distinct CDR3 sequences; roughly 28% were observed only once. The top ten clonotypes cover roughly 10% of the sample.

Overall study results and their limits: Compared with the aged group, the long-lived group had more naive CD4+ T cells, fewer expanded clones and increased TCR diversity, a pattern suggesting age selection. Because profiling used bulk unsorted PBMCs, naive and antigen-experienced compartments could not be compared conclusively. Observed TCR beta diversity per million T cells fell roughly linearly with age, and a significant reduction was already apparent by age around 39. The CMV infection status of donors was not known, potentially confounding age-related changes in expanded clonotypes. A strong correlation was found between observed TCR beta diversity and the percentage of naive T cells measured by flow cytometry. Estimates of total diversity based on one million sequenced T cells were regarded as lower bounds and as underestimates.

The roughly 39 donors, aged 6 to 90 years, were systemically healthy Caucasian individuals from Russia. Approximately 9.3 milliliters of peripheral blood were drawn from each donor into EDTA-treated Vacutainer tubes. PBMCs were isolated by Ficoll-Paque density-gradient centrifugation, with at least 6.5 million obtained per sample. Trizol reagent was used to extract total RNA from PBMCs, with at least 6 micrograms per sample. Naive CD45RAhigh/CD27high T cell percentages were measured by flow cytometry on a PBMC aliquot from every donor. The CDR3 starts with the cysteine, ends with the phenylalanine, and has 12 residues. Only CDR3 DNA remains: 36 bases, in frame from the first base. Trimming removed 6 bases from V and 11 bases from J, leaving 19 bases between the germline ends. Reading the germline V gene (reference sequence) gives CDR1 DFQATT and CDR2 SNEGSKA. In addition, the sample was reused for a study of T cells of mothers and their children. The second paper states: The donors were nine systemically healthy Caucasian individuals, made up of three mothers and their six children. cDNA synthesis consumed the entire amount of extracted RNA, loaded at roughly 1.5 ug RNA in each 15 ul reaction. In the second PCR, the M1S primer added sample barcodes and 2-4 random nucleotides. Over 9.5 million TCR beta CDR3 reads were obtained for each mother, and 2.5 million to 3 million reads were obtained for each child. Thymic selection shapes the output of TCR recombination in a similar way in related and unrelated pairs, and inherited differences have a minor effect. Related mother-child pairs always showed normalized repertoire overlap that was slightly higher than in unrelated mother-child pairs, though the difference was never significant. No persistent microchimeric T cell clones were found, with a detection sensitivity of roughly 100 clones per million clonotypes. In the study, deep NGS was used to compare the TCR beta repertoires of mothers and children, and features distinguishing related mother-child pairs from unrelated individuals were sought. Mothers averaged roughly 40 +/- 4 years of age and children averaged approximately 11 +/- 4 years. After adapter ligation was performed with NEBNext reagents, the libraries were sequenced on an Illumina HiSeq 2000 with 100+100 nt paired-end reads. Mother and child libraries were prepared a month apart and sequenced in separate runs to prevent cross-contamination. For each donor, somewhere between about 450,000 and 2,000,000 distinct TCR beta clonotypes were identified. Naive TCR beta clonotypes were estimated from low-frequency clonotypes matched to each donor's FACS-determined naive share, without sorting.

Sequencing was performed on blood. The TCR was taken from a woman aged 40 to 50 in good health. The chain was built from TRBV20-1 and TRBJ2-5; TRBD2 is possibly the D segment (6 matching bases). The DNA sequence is TGCAGTGCCCTAGCGAGCCAAGAGGCTCAGTACTTC. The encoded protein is CSALASQEAQYF.